A selection of T cell receptor beta chains follows, all from one sample in a study of monozygotic twins with inflammatory bowel disease. Following a re-call of the 5' RACE reads, TCRdb has one entry per CDR3 protein and lacks DNA. With 300,000 to 350,000 distinct CDR3 sequences in the sample, the ten largest clones hold roughly 2%. Sequenced: blood. The receptors shown here come from a human donor with ulcerative colitis or Crohn's disease, or a healthy co-twin of an affected twin (not recorded which). Both conserved end residues are part of each CDR3. Fields, in order: J gene, V gene, CDR3 protein.

TRBJ2-1,TRBV19,CASSIRTGAFNEQFF
TRBJ1-6,TRBV7-8,CASSSLAGSSYNSPLHF
TRBJ2-1,TRBV20-1,CSARPPTGTYNEQFF
TRBJ2-3,TRBV24-1,CATSDPLTSGSPDTQYF
TRBJ2-4,TRBV5-6,CASSLNGRNIQYF
TRBJ2-5,TRBV27,CASSLSWASAFTETQYF
TRBJ2-1,TRBV20-1,CSAGDFYLYNEQFF
TRBJ2-1,TRBV7-2,CASSLGSVRDSYNEQFF
TRBJ1-1,TRBV10-1,CASSESTQGDTEAFF
TRBJ2-5,TRBV4-1,CASSQVLAGEMVETQYF
TRBJ2-2,TRBV18,CASRFDGAGELFF
TRBJ1-6,TRBV20-1,CSALKGGSSYNSPLHF
TRBJ2-1,TRBV7-9,CASSPFSGASHNEQFF
TRBJ2-6,TRBV7-3,CASSLIGGSGANVLTF
TRBJ1-5,TRBV27,CASSVIGTWGYSNQPQHF
TRBJ2-1,TRBV5-6,CASSSGTTINEQFF